The source of this T cell receptor (beta chain) is a study of beta chain features in type 1 diabetes. Study summary: Comparable age, gender and cell yields were observed in patients relative to healthy donors. Overall study results and limits: Across all four CD4+ subsets, people with type 1 diabetes showed modestly shorter TCRB CDR3s.

CDR3 length equals 14 residues. Trimming took off 1 base at V and 3 bases at J, with 10 bases between the two ends. Looked up from germline, CDR1 is SGHNT and CDR2 is YYREEE (reference sequence). A note on this clone: Antigen unknown.

Since all of the isolated RNA was reverse transcribed, expressed TCRB transcripts were what got sequenced. Libraries were prepared by immunoSEQ multiplex PCR; TCRdb keeps only in-frame clonotypes and omits some of them. The sample holds some 170,000 clones, 63% seen once. The V gene is TRBV5-4, the J gene TRBJ2-5, with D tentatively TRBD1 (6 bases). Sample: naive CD4+ T cells from blood. This clonotype was sampled from a young man with type 1 diabetes. For the CDR3, the DNA is TGTGCCAGCAGCTTGATGGGGGCGGAAGAGACCCAGTACTTC. This gives the protein CASSLMGAEETQYF.